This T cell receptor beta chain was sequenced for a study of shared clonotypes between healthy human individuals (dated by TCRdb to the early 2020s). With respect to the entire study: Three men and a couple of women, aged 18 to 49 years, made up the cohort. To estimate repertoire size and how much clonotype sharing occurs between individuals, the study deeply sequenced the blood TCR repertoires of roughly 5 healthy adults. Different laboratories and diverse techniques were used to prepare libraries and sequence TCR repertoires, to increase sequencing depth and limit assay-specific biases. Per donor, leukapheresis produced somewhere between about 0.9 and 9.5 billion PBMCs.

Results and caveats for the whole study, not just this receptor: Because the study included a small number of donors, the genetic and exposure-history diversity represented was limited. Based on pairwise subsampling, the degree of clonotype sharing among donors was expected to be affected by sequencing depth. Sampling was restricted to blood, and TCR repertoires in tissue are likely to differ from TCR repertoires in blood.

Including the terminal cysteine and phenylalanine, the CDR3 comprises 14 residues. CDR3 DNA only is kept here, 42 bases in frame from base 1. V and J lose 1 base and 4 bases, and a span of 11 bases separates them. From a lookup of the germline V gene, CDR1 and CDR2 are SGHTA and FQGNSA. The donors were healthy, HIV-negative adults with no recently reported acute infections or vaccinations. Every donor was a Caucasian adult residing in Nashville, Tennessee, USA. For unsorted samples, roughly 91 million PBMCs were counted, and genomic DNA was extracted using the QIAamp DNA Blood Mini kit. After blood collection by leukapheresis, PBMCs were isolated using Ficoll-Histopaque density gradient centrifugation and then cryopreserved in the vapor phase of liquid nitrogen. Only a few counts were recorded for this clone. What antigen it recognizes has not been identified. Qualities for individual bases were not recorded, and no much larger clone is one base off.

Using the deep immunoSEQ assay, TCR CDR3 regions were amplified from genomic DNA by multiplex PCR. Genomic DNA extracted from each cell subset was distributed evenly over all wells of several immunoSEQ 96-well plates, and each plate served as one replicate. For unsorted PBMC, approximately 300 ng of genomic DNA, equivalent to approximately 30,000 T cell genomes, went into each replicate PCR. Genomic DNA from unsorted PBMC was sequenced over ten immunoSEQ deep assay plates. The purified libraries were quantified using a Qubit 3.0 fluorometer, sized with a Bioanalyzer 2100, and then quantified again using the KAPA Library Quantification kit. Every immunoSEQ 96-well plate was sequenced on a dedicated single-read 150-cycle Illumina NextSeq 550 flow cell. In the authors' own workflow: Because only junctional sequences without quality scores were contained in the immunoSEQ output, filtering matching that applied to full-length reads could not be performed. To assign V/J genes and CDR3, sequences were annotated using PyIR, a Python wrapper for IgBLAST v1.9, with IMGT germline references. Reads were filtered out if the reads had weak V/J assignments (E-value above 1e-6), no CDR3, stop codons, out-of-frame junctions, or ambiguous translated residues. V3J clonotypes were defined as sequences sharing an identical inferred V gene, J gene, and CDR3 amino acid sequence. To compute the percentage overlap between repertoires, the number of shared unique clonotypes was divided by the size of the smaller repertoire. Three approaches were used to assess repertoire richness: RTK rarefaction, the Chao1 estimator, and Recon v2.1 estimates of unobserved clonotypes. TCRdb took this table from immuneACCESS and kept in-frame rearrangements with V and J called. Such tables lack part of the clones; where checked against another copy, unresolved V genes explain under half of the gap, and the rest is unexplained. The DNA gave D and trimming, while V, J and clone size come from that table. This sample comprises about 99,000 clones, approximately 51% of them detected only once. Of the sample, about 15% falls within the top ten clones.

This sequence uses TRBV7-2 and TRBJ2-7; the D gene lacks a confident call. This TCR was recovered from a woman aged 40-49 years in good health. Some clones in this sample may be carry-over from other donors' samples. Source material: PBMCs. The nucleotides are TGTGCCAGCAGCTTAGATCGATTATTTTACGAGCAGTACTTC. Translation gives CASSLDRLFYEQYF.